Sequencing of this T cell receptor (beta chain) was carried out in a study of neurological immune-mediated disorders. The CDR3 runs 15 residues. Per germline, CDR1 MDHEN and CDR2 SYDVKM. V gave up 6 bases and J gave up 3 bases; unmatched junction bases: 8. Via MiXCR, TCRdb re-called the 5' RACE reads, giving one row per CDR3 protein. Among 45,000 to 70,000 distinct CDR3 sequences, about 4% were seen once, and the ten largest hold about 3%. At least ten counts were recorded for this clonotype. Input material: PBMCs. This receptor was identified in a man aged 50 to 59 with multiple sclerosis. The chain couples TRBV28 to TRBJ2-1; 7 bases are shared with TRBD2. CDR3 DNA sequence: TGTGCCAGCAGCCCATACGGGACTAACTACAATGAGCAGTTCTTC. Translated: CASSPYGTNYNEQFF.